This TCR beta chain was sequenced for a study of shared clonotypes between healthy human individuals. About the study: Each donor contributed plates that comprised three CD4 naive, three CD4 memory, two CD8 naive and one CD8 memory.

Method: immunoSEQ multiplex PCR; TCRdb's copy keeps in-frame clones and lacks some. The top ten hold around 0.14% of the sample, which has 2.5 million or so clones, 85% to 95% seen once. Germline loops: CDR1 SGHTA, CDR2 FQGNSA. This CDR3 contains 14 residues. Trimming removed 1 base from V and 2 bases from J, with 8 bases in between. Study outcomes and limitations: Clonotype sharing among donors was thought likely to change with sequencing depth. Larger estimated richness was generally recorded for naive subsets relative to memory subsets. Only blood underwent sampling, and tissue repertoires likely differ.

In this sample, this clone turned up once. The antigen remains unidentified. The sample holds other DNA sequences that translate to the same CDR3. The receptor was isolated from a man younger than 35 in good health. Sequencing was carried out using naive CD4+ T cells sorted from blood. Documented subset: CD45RA+ positively selected. The chain is built from TRBV7-2 and TRBJ1-2, with D possibly TRBD1 on 5 matching bases. This CDR3 is CASSLGGSNYGYTF. The CDR3 DNA sequence: TGTGCCAGCAGCTTAGGGGGGTCAAACTATGGCTACACCTTC. Together with reference TRBV7-2 and TRBJ1-2, the CDR3 gives the full variable domain: GAGVSQSPSNKVTEKGKDVELRCDPISGHTALYWYRQSLGQGLEFLIYFQGNSAPDKSGLPSDRFSAERTGGSVSTLTIQRTQQEDSAVYLCASSLGGSNYGYTFGSGTRLTVV.